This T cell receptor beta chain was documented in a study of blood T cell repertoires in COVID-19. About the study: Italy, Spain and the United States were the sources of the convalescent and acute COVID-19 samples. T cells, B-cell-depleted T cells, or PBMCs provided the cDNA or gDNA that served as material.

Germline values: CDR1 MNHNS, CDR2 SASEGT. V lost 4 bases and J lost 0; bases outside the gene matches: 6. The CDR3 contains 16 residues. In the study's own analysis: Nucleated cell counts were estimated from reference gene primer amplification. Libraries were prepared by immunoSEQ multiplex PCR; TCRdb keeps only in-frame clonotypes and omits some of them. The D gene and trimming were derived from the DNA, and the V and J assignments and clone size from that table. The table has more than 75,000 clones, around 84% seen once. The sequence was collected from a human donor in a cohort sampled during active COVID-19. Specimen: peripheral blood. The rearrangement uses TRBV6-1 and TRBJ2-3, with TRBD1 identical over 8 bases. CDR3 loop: CASSVQGALSTDTQYF. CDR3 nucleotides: TGTGCCAGCAGTGTTCAGGGGGCTTTAAGCACAGATACGCAGTATTTT.